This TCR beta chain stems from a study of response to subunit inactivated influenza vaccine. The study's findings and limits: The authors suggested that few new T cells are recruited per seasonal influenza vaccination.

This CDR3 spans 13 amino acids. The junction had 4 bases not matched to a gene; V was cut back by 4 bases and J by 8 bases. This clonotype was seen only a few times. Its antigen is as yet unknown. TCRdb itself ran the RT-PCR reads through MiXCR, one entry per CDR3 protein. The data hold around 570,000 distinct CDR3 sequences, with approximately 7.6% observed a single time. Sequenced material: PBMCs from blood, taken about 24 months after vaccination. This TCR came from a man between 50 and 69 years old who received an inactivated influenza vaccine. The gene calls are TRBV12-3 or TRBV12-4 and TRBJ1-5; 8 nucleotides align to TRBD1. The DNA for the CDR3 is TGTGCCAGCAGTTCACAGGGGGGTAAGCCCCAGCATTTT. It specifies CASSSQGGKPQHF.